These 7 T cell receptor beta chains were all obtained from the same sample, sequenced in a study of spatial heterogeneity in lung cancer. TCRdb recomputed calls from the 5' RACE reads with MiXCR, one row per CDR3 protein. The sample carries about 9,700 distinct CDR3 sequences, around 3.9% recorded once. Time point indicated: blood taken at disease recurrence. Researchers sequenced whole RNA taken from tumor, nontumor lung or frozen PBMC without sorting. This sample comprised PBMCs, obtained at recurrence. All receptors derive from a female donor with early-stage non-small cell lung cancer.

This clonotype was counted ten times or more. This beta chain is a stray read from a library made for alpha chains; its abundance is not meaningful. The CDR3 is CASSTALDRVSTDTQYF. In nucleotides, the CDR3 is TGTGCCAGCAGTACAGCCCTGGACAGGGTATCCACAGATACGCAGTATTTT. The rearrangement joins TRBV2 to TRBJ2-3, with 8 bases identical to TRBD1. Looked up from germline, CDR1 is SNHLY and CDR2 is FYNNEI. CDR3 length: 17 residues. J lost 2 bases, V lost 5 bases, and 12 bases had no gene match.

This clonotype was detected ten times or more. The library was built for alpha chains, so this beta chain is an off-target read and its size means little. V gene TRBV2 combines with J gene TRBJ1-2; TRBD1 matches 8 bases. The CDR3 has 14 residues. Germline CDR1 SNHLY, CDR2 FYNNEI. V lost 7 bases and J lost 4; bases outside the gene matches: 8. In nucleotides, the CDR3 is TGTGCCAGCAAGTCGACAGGGGAGGGCTATGGCTACACCTTC. Residues: CASKSTGEGYGYTF.

At least ten counts were recorded for this clonotype. This beta chain is an unintended read in a library built for alpha chains; its size means little. The chain carries TRBV5-1 and TRBJ2-3, with D perhaps matching TRBD2 (6 bases). The CDR3 runs 16 residues. Trimming removed 2 bases from V and 2 bases from J, with 15 bases in between. Germline V gene sequence: CDR1 SGHRS, CDR2 YFSETQ. CDR3 coding DNA: TGCGCCAGCAGCTTTACCGGGACTGCTCACACAGATACGCAGTATTTT. It translates to CASSFTGTAHTDTQYF.

This clonotype was recorded many times. Since it is a stray read in a library aimed at alpha chains, this beta chain has a size that is not meaningful. The chain employs TRBV11-1 and TRBJ2-7, with 7 bases matching TRBD1. V shed 4 bases and J 1 base; nucleotides not matched to a gene: 4. The germline gives CDR1 SGHAT, CDR2 FQDESV (reference sequence). The CDR3 totals 14 residues. CDR3 coding DNA: TGTGCCAGCAGCTACCACAGGGGATCCTACGAGCAGTACTTC. It translates to CASSYHRGSYEQYF. Full variable domain (outside the CDR3, taken from reference TRBV11-1 and TRBJ2-7): EAEVAQSPRYKITEKSQAVAFWCDPISGHATLYWYRQILGQGPELLVQFQDESVVDDSQLPKDRFSAERLKGVDSTLKIQPAELGDSAMYLCASSYHRGSYEQYFGPGTRLTVT.

In this sample, this clonotype turned up many times. A library prepared for alpha chains yielded this beta chain as an off-target read; its size is of little meaning. The chain joins TRBV4-2 to TRBJ1-4; no definite D call. The V end was cut by 0 bases, the J end by 8 bases, with 13 bases between. The CDR3 spans 15 residues. CDR1 and CDR2 (germline): LGHNA, YNFKEQ. The CDR3 protein is CASSQELGPREKLFF. The CDR3 DNA sequence: TGTGCCAGCAGCCAAGAACTCGGACCCAGGGAAAAACTGTTTTTT.

As to this clonotype: The junction departs from the called germline gene at one end, perhaps through a read error. Found in a library prepared for alpha chains, this beta chain is an off-target read, and its abundance has little meaning. The chain carries TRBV7-9 and TRBJ1-1, with a tentative D call TRBD1 (6 bases). The CDR3 totals 12 residues. Germline V gene data show CDR1 as SEHNR and CDR2 as FQNEAQ (reference sequence). The CDR3 DNA sequence: TGTGCCAACAGCTCCAGGGGCGCCGAAGCTTTCTTT. Translated, it gives CANSSRGAEAFF.

This clonotype was seen repeatedly, ten times or more. For a library built for alpha chains, this beta chain is a stray read; little rests on its size. V usage is TRBV7-3 and J usage is TRBJ1-1, with 8 positions matching TRBD1. The V gene's germline CDR1 is SGHTA and CDR2 FQGTGA. The J segment lost 0 bases and the V segment lost 1 base, leaving 10 bases of the junction unmatched. The CDR3 length is 18 residues. The CDR3 loop is CASSLSSAGGSVNTEAFF. The DNA for the CDR3 is TGTGCCAGCAGCTTAAGTTCCGCAGGGGGCTCCGTGAACACTGAAGCTTTCTTT.